Described below is a single TCR beta chain sequence and its context. The data were obtained in a study of sequential checkpoint blockade in melanoma. Study background: Arm A got nivolumab then ipilimumab; arm B the reverse, 1:1. Both treatment sequences were followed by maintenance nivolumab.

Regarding treatment: randomized to nivolumab then ipilimumab (arm A) or the reverse (arm B). No patient had prior DNA-damaging chemotherapy. PBMC sorting kept live CD3+CD8+ cells without CD19 or CD56. Assay: immunoSEQ multiplex PCR; the TCRdb copy retains only in-frame clones and omits some. Among roughly 5,000 clones listed, 60% to 80% were seen once. The clonotype originates from a human patient with melanoma. Some clones in this sample may be carry-over from other donors' samples. The sequenced sample was CD8+ T cells sorted from blood (inferred from file names), obtained from a patient given nivolumab and ipilimumab in sequence.

The chain's CDR3 is CASSANRDEQYF. CDR3 DNA sequence: TGTGCCAGCAGCGCTAACAGGGACGAGCAGTACTTC. V usage is TRBV13 and J usage is TRBJ2-7, with D perhaps TRBD1 (6 bases). CDR1 is PRHDT, CDR2 FYEKMQ, per germline (reference sequence). V shed 5 bases and J shed 5 bases, with 10 bases lying between them. The CDR3 spans 12 residues. The full variable domain, completed using reference TRBV13 and TRBJ2-7, is AAGVIQSPRHLIKEKRETATLKCYPIPRHDTVYWYQQGPGQDPQFLISFYEKMQSDKGSIPDRFSAQQFSDYHSELNMSSLELGDSALYFCASSANRDEQYFGPGTRLTVT.